These 24 T cell receptor beta chains came from one sample sequenced in a study of blood T cell repertoires in COVID-19. Sequencing was performed with immunoSEQ multiplex PCR; in TCRdb, only in-frame clones are kept and a portion is missing. The sample holds over 350,000 clones, roughly 88% seen once. Sequencing was performed on PBMCs or T cells enriched from blood (not recorded which). Receptors originate from a woman younger than 45 with acute COVID-19.

This sequence joins TRBV6-2 or TRBV6-3 and TRBJ2-3; 9 nucleotides line up with TRBD1. The trim removed 4 bases at V and 3 bases at J, leaving 11 bases unmatched. The CDR3 has 17 residues. Germline values: CDR1 MNHEY, CDR2 SVGEGT. CDR3 protein: CASSSRSGTGSTDTQYF. The CDR3 region has the DNA TGTGCCAGCAGTTCCCGATCAGGGACAGGGTCTACAGATACGCAGTATTTT.

This chain joins TRBV6-5 and TRBJ2-7, with TRBD1 as a possible D gene (6 bases). The CDR3 runs to 11 residues. Germline values: CDR1 MNHEY, CDR2 SVGAGI. V was shortened by 7 bases and J by 11 bases, with 15 bases between the two germline ends. CDR3 protein: CASTAGTLEYF. The CDR3 nucleotides read TGTGCCAGCACCGCCGGGACATTGGAGTACTTC.

The CDR3: CASSEGLAGSTDTQYF. CDR3 bases: TGTGCCAGCAGCGAGGGACTAGCGGGGAGCACAGATACGCAGTATTTT. The genes are TRBV7-3 and TRBJ2-3, with 13 bases identical to TRBD2. Germline CDR1 reads SGHTA; CDR2 reads FQGTGA. This CDR3 contains 16 residues. J gave up 0 bases and V 5 bases, and 2 bases lay outside the gene matches.

CDR3 protein: CASSRQAANYGYTF. CDR3 coding DNA: TGTGCCAGCTCACGGCAGGCCGCTAACTATGGCTACACCTTC. The chain combines TRBV18 with TRBJ1-2; D is unresolved. CDR3 length equals 14 residues. The germline V and J ends were trimmed by 4 bases and 0 bases, with 9 bases remaining between them. Germline V lookup: CDR1 KGHSH, CDR2 LQKENI. The entire variable domain, with the rest obtained from reference TRBV18 and TRBJ1-2, is as follows: NAGVMQNPRHLVRRRGQEARLRCSPMKGHSHVYWYRQLPEEGLKFMVYLQKENIIDESGMPKERFSAEFPKEGPSILRIQQVVRGDSAAYFCASSRQAANYGYTFGSGTRLTVV.

The CDR3 coding sequence is TGTGCCAGCAGCCAAACTGCGTGGTCAGGGGGCAAGAGGACTGAAGCTTTCTTT. It translates to CASSQTAWSGGKRTEAFF. The gene calls are TRBV3-1 (or the pseudogene TRBV3-2) and TRBJ1-1; 8 positions match TRBD1. This CDR3 has 18 amino acids. CDR1 and CDR2 (germline): LGHDT, YNNKEL (reference sequence). The V segment lost 2 bases and the J segment 5 bases; nucleotides outside the gene matches: 16.

This chain joins TRBV2 and TRBJ1-4; perhaps TRBD1 as D (5 bases). V was shortened by 6 bases and J by 0 bases, with 14 bases between the two germline ends. This CDR3 has 16 residues. Germline V gives CDR1 SNHLY, CDR2 FYNNEI. CDR3 bases: TGTGCCAGCAGCCGCGGGACCGCCGCAACTAATGAAAAACTGTTTTTT. This sequence encodes CASSRGTAATNEKLFF.

CDR3 coding DNA: TGTGCCAGCAGTTACGCGGGGGAGACAGATACGCAGTATTTT. It encodes CASSYAGETDTQYF. V usage is TRBV6-2 or TRBV6-3 and J usage is TRBJ2-3; 7 bases are a match to TRBD2. V lost 2 bases to trimming and J lost 3 bases; unmatched junction nucleotides: 2. CDR3 length equals 14 residues. Germline V lookup: CDR1 MNHEY, CDR2 SVGEGT.

This clone was counted a single time. J is TRBJ2-7 and V is TRBV7-2; weak D call: TRBD2 (6 bases). Germline V gene data show CDR1 as SGHTA and CDR2 as FQGNSA. The CDR3 contains 14 residues. Trimming removed 3 bases from V and 0 bases from J, with 9 bases in between. The CDR3 is CASSFWTTSYEQYF. CDR3 nucleotides: TGTGCCAGCAGCTTCTGGACTACCTCCTACGAGCAGTACTTC.

This clone occurred once. This sequence joins TRBV27 and TRBJ2-1; D might be TRBD2 (6 bases). CDR1 and CDR2 (germline): MNHEY, SMNVEV (reference sequence). V gave up 6 bases and J gave up 7 bases, with 19 bases separating them. The CDR3 has 15 residues. The CDR3 DNA reads TGTGCCAGCAGGGTACAAGGGAGGTTGGTAAATGAGCAGTTCTTC. Translated: CASRVQGRLVNEQFF.

This clone appeared once. This rearrangement joins TRBV29-1 to TRBJ1-2, with TRBD1 matching 9 bases. This CDR3 has 10 residues. V lost 6 bases and J lost 12; bases outside the gene matches: 5. Germline V gives CDR1 SQVTM, CDR2 ANQGSEA. CDR3 sequence: CSVVGQGDTF. CDR3 DNA sequence: TGCAGCGTCGTGGGACAGGGTGACACCTTC.

The gene calls are TRBV5-1 and TRBJ1-4; no reliable D call. The V and J ends lost 0 bases and 7 bases respectively, with 13 bases between them. Looked up from germline, CDR1 is SGHRS and CDR2 is YFSETQ. The CDR3 spans 15 residues. DNA for the CDR3: TGCGCCAGCAGCTTGGGGGCATTCCAATTTGAAAAACTGTTTTTT. As protein: CASSLGAFQFEKLFF. The full variable domain, completed using reference TRBV5-1 and TRBJ1-4, is KAGVTQTPRYLIKTRGQQVTLSCSPISGHRSVSWYQQTPGQGLQFLFEYFSETQRNKGNFPGRFSGRQFSNSRSEMNVSTLELGDSALYLCASSLGAFQFEKLFFGSGTQLSVL.

J is TRBJ1-1 and V is TRBV7-3; 9 bases fit TRBD1. The CDR3 extends over 13 amino acids. Looked up from germline, CDR1 is SGHTA and CDR2 is FQGTGA. V lost 3 bases and J lost 6; bases outside the gene matches: 2. CDR3 protein: CASSFTGGAEAFF. The CDR3 nucleotides read TGTGCCAGCAGCTTTACAGGGGGCGCTGAAGCTTTCTTT.

The J gene is TRBJ2-7, the V gene TRBV6-5; tentatively, D is TRBD1 (7 bases). Trimming removed 2 bases from V and 3 bases from J, with 14 bases in between. This CDR3 contains 15 residues. Germline V gene data show CDR1 as MNHEY and CDR2 as SVGAGI. The CDR3 nucleotides are TGTGCCAGCAGTTACGAACAGGGGACTTTCTACGAGCAGTACTTC. It yields the protein CASSYEQGTFYEQYF.

The rearrangement links TRBV4-1 to TRBJ2-2; 7 bases agree with TRBD2. The CDR3 runs to 17 residues. V lost 0 bases, J lost 5 bases, and 9 bases stayed unmatched. CDR1 is MGHRA, CDR2 YSYEKL, per germline. The CDR3 DNA sequence: TGCGCCAGCAGCCAAGATTGGGCCAGCGGGGAGACCGGGGAGCTGTTTTTT. Translated: CASSQDWASGETGELFF.

The gene calls are TRBV6-5 and TRBJ2-2; 13 bases align to TRBD2. This CDR3 has 15 amino acids. Per the germline V gene, CDR1 is MNHEY and CDR2 is SVGAGI. The J segment lost 6 bases and the V segment lost 5 bases, leaving 3 bases of the junction unmatched. For the CDR3, the DNA is TGTGCCAGCAGTACACTAGCGGGGGGGGCCGGGGAGCTGTTTTTT. Residues: CASSTLAGGAGELFF.

This chain links TRBV2 with TRBJ1-2, with a weak D call TRBD1 (5 bases). Germline assignment: CDR1 SNHLY and CDR2 FYNNEI. CDR3 size: 14 residues. V lost 4 bases to trimming and J lost 5 bases, with 14 bases between them. CDR3 DNA sequence: TGTGCCAGCAGTGGGGTGGGGGGAATGTATGGCTACACCTTC. Translating it yields CASSGVGGMYGYTF.

The rearrangement joins TRBV28 to TRBJ1-4, with 9 positions matching TRBD1. The CDR3 sequence is 14 residues long. V lost 5 bases to trimming and J lost 8 bases; unmatched junction nucleotides: 6. CDR1 and CDR2 (germline): MDHEN, SYDVKM. CDR3 coding DNA: TGTGCCAGCAGTCCCGCCGGGACAGGGGAAAAACTGTTTTTT. It encodes CASSPAGTGEKLFF. The full variable domain, completed using reference TRBV28 and TRBJ1-4, is DVKVTQSSRYLVKRTGEKVFLECVQDMDHENMFWYRQDPGLGLRLIYFSYDVKMKEKGDIPEGYSVSREKKERFSLILESASTNQTSMYLCASSPAGTGEKLFFGSGTQLSVL.

J is TRBJ1-2 and V is TRBV20-1, with D tentatively TRBD1 (6 bases). V lost 3 bases and J lost 4, with 12 bases in between. In germline, CDR1 is DFQATT, CDR2 SNEGSKA (reference sequence). The CDR3 sequence is 13 residues long. This chain's CDR3 is CSASARTVYGYTF. The CDR3 region has the DNA TGCAGTGCTAGTGCCCGGACAGTCTATGGCTACACCTTC.

This clone was found once. This chain connects TRBV6-5 to TRBJ2-7, with a weak D call TRBD2 (7 bases). The germline gives CDR1 MNHEY, CDR2 SVGAGI. This CDR3 region has 16 residues. V lost 2 bases and J 6 bases, leaving 20 bases between the germline ends. Here the CDR3 DNA reads TGTGCCAGCAGTTACGGAGGTGCGGGGGCCGGATTCGAGCAGTACTTC. Residues: CASSYGGAGAGFEQYF.

DNA of the CDR3: TGTGCCAGCAGCAAAGCTAGACAGGACAGCTCCTACGAGCAGTACTTC. Translation gives CASSKARQDSSYEQYF. This chain uses TRBV21-1 with TRBJ2-7; the table's D call, TRBD1, has no DNA check behind it. TRBV21-1 is listed as a pseudogene. The CDR3 runs to 16 residues.

This clone occurred once. The rearrangement links TRBV21-1 to TRBJ1-1; the D call of TRBD1 is as the table states it, not checked on the DNA. TRBV21-1 is reported as a pseudogene. This CDR3 region has 16 residues. In nucleotides, the CDR3 is TGTGCCAGCAGCAAAGTTTGGGCAGGGGAGAACACTGAAGCTTTCTTT. This sequence encodes CASSKVWAGENTEAFF.

This chain connects TRBV5-1 to TRBJ1-6, with D possibly matching TRBD1 (6 bases). The germline V gene encodes CDR1 SGHRS and CDR2 YFSETQ. With 2 bases removed from V and 10 bases from J, the gap between germline ends came to 13 bases. There are 14 residues in the CDR3. The CDR3 sequence: CASSFRDKQSPLHF. In DNA form, the CDR3 reads TGCGCCAGCAGCTTCAGGGACAAGCAATCACCCCTCCACTTT.

J is TRBJ2-6 and V is TRBV18; the D gene is possibly TRBD2 (5 bases). The germline V gene has CDR1 KGHSH and CDR2 LQKENI. V shed 2 bases and J shed 3 bases, with 11 bases lying between them. CDR3 length equals 16 residues. This CDR3 is CASSPYMGDGANVLTF. Here the CDR3 DNA reads TGTGCCAGCTCACCATACATGGGAGATGGGGCCAACGTCCTGACTTTC.

The gene calls are TRBV13 and TRBJ2-3; 7 positions agree with TRBD2. V dropped 5 bases and J dropped 4; count of bases not matched to a gene: 6. The CDR3 totals 14 residues. The germline V gene has CDR1 PRHDT and CDR2 FYEKMQ (reference sequence). As DNA, the CDR3 is TGTGCCAGCAGCACTGGACTAGTCCCAGATACGCAGTATTTT. Translating gives CASSTGLVPDTQYF.